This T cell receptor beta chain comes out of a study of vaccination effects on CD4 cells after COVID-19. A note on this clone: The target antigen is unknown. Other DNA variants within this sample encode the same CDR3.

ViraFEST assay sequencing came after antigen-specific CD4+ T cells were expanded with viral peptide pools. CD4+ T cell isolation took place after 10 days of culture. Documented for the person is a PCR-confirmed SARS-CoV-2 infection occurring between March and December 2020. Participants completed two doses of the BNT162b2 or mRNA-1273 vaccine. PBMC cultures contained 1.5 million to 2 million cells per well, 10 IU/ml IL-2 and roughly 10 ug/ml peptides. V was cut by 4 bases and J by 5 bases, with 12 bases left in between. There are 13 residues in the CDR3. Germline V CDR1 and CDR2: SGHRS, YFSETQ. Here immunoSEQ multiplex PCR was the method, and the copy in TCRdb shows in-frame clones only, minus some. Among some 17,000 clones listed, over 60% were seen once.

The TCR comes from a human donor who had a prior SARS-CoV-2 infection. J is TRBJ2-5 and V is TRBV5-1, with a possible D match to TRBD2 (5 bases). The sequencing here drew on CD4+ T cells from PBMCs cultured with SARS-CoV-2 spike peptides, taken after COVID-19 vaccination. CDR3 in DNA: TGCGCCAGCAGCCTCCCGGGCGGGGAGACCCAGTACTTC. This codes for CASSLPGGETQYF.